Presented here are 25 T cell receptor beta chains from one specimen sequenced in a study of blood T cell repertoires in COVID-19. Data came from immunoSEQ multiplex PCR; TCRdb stores just in-frame clones and leaves some out. This table has approximately 240,000 clones, 82% appearing once. The sample comprised peripheral blood. Receptors were obtained from a woman over 75 with active or convalescent COVID-19.

The chain links TRBV25-1 to TRBJ1-2; 7 bases map to TRBD1. Germline lookup yields CDR1 MGHDK and CDR2 SYGVNS. The CDR3 extends over 16 amino acids. V was pared by 5 bases and J by 5 bases, with 14 bases of the junction left unmatched. CDR3 in amino acids: CASSSTPDRSLYGYTF. CDR3 nucleotides: TGTGCCAGCAGTTCCACCCCGGACAGGAGCCTATATGGCTACACCTTC.

This clone was seen a few times. This sequence joins TRBV5-4 and TRBJ2-3; TRBD2 agrees at 8 bases. Trimming removed 4 bases from V and 8 bases from J; junction bases left unmatched: 15. From germline, CDR1 is SGHNT and CDR2 YYREEE (reference sequence). This CDR3 spans 16 amino acids. The CDR3, as DNA: TGTGCCAGCAGCCTCCCCGTAACCGGGGGGGAATCTACGCAGTATTTT. Its translation: CASSLPVTGGESTQYF.

The chain carries TRBV2 and TRBJ2-7; 8 nucleotides agree with TRBD1. V lost 7 bases to trimming and J lost 6 bases; unmatched junction nucleotides: 5. Germline V gene sequence: CDR1 SNHLY, CDR2 FYNNEI. The CDR3 consists of 12 residues. This CDR3 reads CASTRGPGEQYF. For the CDR3, the DNA is TGTGCCAGCACCAGGGGGCCCGGCGAGCAGTACTTC.

This chain links TRBV24-1 with TRBJ2-1, with 12 bases aligning to TRBD2. Germline V gene sequence: CDR1 KGHDR, CDR2 SFDVKD. Germline trimming cut 4 bases from V and 4 bases from J; bases unmatched to any gene: 13. The CDR3 contains 19 residues. CDR3 protein: CATSDSGLAGITIYNEQFF. Written as DNA, the CDR3 is TGTGCCACCAGTGACTCGGGACTAGCGGGTATAACAATTTACAATGAGCAGTTCTTC.

The chain has TRBV28 and TRBJ1-5; D is possibly TRBD1 (5 bases). The CDR3 covers 18 residues. Trimming stripped 2 bases from V and 11 bases from J, with 28 bases between. CDR1 is MDHEN and CDR2 is SYDVKM in the germline V gene. CDR3 residues: CASSLSAGGGSTGRAQHF. The CDR3 DNA sequence: TGTGCCAGCAGTTTAAGCGCGGGGGGAGGGTCCACCGGCAGGGCCCAGCATTTT.

The chain carries TRBV20-1 and TRBJ2-5, with D unclear. The V end lost 6 bases, the J end lost 5 bases, and 10 bases lay between the germline ends. Germline values: CDR1 DFQATT, CDR2 SNEGSKA (reference sequence). This CDR3 has 11 amino acids. The DNA of the CDR3 is TGCAGTGCACAGAAAGTTGAGACCCAGTACTTC. Its protein product is CSAQKVETQYF.

The rearrangement joins TRBV28 to TRBJ1-2; 10 nucleotides match TRBD1. The CDR3 contains 15 residues. Looked up from germline, CDR1 is MDHEN and CDR2 is SYDVKM. The V and J ends lost 4 bases and 0 bases, in that order; junction bases with no gene match: 2. The CDR3 coding sequence is TGTGCCAGCAGTTCGACAGGGGGCGCTAACTATGGCTACACCTTC. Translation gives CASSSTGGANYGYTF.

The V gene is TRBV3-1 (or the pseudogene TRBV3-2), the J gene TRBJ1-1; possibly TRBD1 for D (6 bases). Trimming left V 4 bases short and J 0 bases short, with 12 bases between. Germline values: CDR1 LGHDT, CDR2 YNNKEL (reference sequence). The CDR3 has 15 amino acids. The CDR3 region has the DNA TGTGCCAGCAGCCTGGGGGCAGGGCTGAACACTGAAGCTTTCTTT. This translates into CASSLGAGLNTEAFF.

The chain joins TRBV4-2 to TRBJ2-5; 7 bases align to TRBD2. The CDR3 covers 15 residues. Germline loops: CDR1 LGHNA, CDR2 YNFKEQ. Trimming removed 5 bases from V and 2 bases from J; junction bases left unmatched: 8. The CDR3 protein is CASSFSSGVQETQYF. The CDR3 bases are TGTGCCAGCAGCTTCAGCAGCGGGGTTCAAGAGACCCAGTACTTC.

The chain links TRBV7-2 to TRBJ1-6, with 12 bases lining up with TRBD1. The junction had 19 bases not matched to a gene; V was cut back by 0 bases and J by 10 bases. CDR3 length: 21 amino acids. Germline CDR1 reads SGHTA; CDR2 reads FQGNSA. The CDR3 coding sequence is TGTGCCAGCAGCTTAGCGGAAACATCCATGGGACAGGGGGCGCGTTTATCACCCCTCCACTTT. Its protein product is CASSLAETSMGQGARLSPLHF. Drawing the rest from reference TRBV7-2 and TRBJ1-6, the complete variable domain is GAGVSQSPSNKVTEKGKDVELRCDPISGHTALYWYRQSLGQGLEFLIYFQGNSAPDKSGLPSDRFSAERTGGSVSTLTIQRTQQEDSAVYLCASSLAETSMGQGARLSPLHFGNGTRLTVT.

The V gene is TRBV5-5, the J gene TRBJ2-7, with 13 positions matching TRBD2. Trimming cost V 4 bases and J 5 bases; bases outside gene matches: 9. CDR1 SGHKS and CDR2 YYEKEE come from the germline V gene (reference sequence). This CDR3 is built from 16 residues. This chain's CDR3 is CASSPQSGTSGDEQYF. The CDR3 bases are TGTGCCAGCAGCCCCCAGAGCGGGACTAGCGGGGACGAGCAGTACTTC. The full variable domain, with the rest looked up from reference TRBV5-5 and TRBJ2-7, is DAGVTQSPTHLIKTRGQQVTLRCSPISGHKSVSWYQQVLGQGPQFIFQYYEKEERGRGNFPDRFSARQFPNYSSELNVNALLLGDSALYLCASSPQSGTSGDEQYFGPGTRLTVT.

The chain joins TRBV5-1 to TRBJ1-6; 7 bases align to TRBD1. The CDR3 has 14 residues. Germline CDR1 is SGHRS and CDR2 is YFSETQ. V lost 4 bases, J lost 6 bases, and 4 bases stayed unmatched. The CDR3 sequence is CASSIGTVNSPLHF. As DNA, the CDR3 is TGCGCCAGCAGCATAGGGACAGTTAATTCACCCCTCCACTTT.

V usage is TRBV19 and J usage is TRBJ1-2, with a weak D call TRBD1 (5 bases). Between the trimmed V and J ends, which lost 3 bases and 4 bases, there was a span of 15 bases. Germline CDR1 reads LNHDA; CDR2 reads SQIVND (reference sequence). This CDR3 is 15 amino acids long. CDR3: CASSITPGAIYGYTF. For the CDR3, the DNA is TGTGCCAGTAGTATCACTCCTGGGGCCATCTATGGCTACACCTTC.

V is TRBV27 and J is TRBJ2-7, with D perhaps matching TRBD1 (6 bases). Trimming cost V 6 bases and J 0 bases, with 15 bases left between them. Germline assignment: CDR1 MNHEY and CDR2 SMNVEV (reference sequence). The CDR3 totals 15 residues. CDR3 sequence: CASRSVRDNSYEQYF. In nucleotides, the CDR3 is TGTGCCAGCAGATCCGTCCGGGACAACTCCTACGAGCAGTACTTC.

The chain has TRBV5-4 and TRBJ2-7; TRBD1 is a possible D gene (6 bases). The germline gives CDR1 SGHNT, CDR2 YYREEE (reference sequence). The ends were cut back, 0 bases at V and 2 bases at J, with 12 bases in the middle. The CDR3 is 15 residues long. CDR3 protein: CASSLDRGIAYEQYF. In DNA form, the CDR3 reads TGTGCCAGCAGCTTGGATAGGGGGATAGCCTACGAGCAGTACTTC. Variable domain in full (rest from reference TRBV5-4 and TRBJ2-7): ETGVTQSPTHLIKTRGQQVTLRCSSQSGHNTVSWYQQALGQGPQFIFQYYREEENGRGNFPPRFSGLQFPNYSSELNVNALELDDSALYLCASSLDRGIAYEQYFGPGTRLTVT.

The CDR3 DNA reads as TGTGCCAGCAGCCCCCGGACTAGCGGGAACCATGAGCAGTTCTTC. Translated: CASSPRTSGNHEQFF. The gene calls are TRBV9 and TRBJ2-1; TRBD2 agrees at 12 bases. The CDR3 is 15 amino acids. Trimming cost V 4 bases and J 8 bases; bases outside gene matches: 7. Germline V gene sequence: CDR1 SGDLS, CDR2 YYNGEE.

V usage is TRBV5-1 and J usage is TRBJ2-5; D ambiguous. V was cut by 2 bases and J by 3 bases, with 5 bases left in between. The CDR3 covers 12 residues. CDR1 and CDR2 from the germline V gene are SGHRS and YFSETQ. This CDR3 reads CASSLIKETQYF. CDR3 bases: TGCGCCAGCAGCTTAATAAAAGAGACCCAGTACTTC.

A single count supports this clone. The rearrangement links TRBV15 to TRBJ1-1, with a tentative D call TRBD1 (5 bases). Germline CDR1 LNHNV, CDR2 YYDKDF (reference sequence). The CDR3 loop spans 15 amino acids. V lost 0 bases and J 2 bases, leaving 10 bases between the germline ends. CDR3 DNA: TGTGCCACCAGCAGAGAGGTGGGACTAAACACTGAAGCTTTCTTT. It codes for CATSREVGLNTEAFF.

This sequence joins TRBV27 and TRBJ1-2; TRBD1 is a possible D gene (6 bases). This CDR3 is built from 15 residues. V lost 6 bases to trimming and J lost 6 bases, with 20 bases between them. CDR1 is MNHEY and CDR2 is SMNVEV in the germline V gene (reference sequence). The CDR3 DNA reads as TGTGCCAGCAGCGGCGGGGGACATCGAGGGGATGGCTACACCTTC. It encodes CASSGGGHRGDGYTF.

This chain connects TRBV27 to TRBJ2-3; 13 nucleotides agree with TRBD2. The junction had 6 bases not matched to a gene; V was cut back by 5 bases and J by 4 bases. The CDR3 contains 16 residues. Germline V lookup: CDR1 MNHEY, CDR2 SMNVEV (reference sequence). The CDR3 sequence is CASSPRLAGGPDTQYF. The CDR3 region has the DNA TGTGCCAGCAGTCCAAGACTAGCGGGAGGACCAGATACGCAGTATTTT.

This clone is a singleton in its sample. The chain uses TRBV28 and TRBJ1-3; no definite D call. CDR3 size: 14 residues. Germline-derived CDR1 and CDR2 are MDHEN and SYDVKM. V lost 4 bases and J 2 bases, leaving 9 bases between the germline ends. The CDR3 nucleotides read TGTGCCAGCAGTTCCCGGGTGGCTGGAAACACCATATATTTT. It codes for CASSSRVAGNTIYF.

The chain couples TRBV20-1 to TRBJ2-1, with D possibly matching TRBD2 (5 bases). V dropped 0 bases and J dropped 10 bases, with 7 bases sitting between them. Germline loops: CDR1 DFQATT, CDR2 SNEGSKA (reference sequence). The CDR3 length is 11 residues. The CDR3 nucleotides are TGCAGTGCTAGAGAAACGGGGGAGCAGTTCTTC. Translated, it gives CSARETGEQFF.

This chain links TRBV30 with TRBJ1-2; 9 positions match TRBD1. V dropped 3 bases and J dropped 1; count of bases not matched to a gene: 9. There are 16 residues in the CDR3. CDR1 and CDR2 from the germline V gene are GTSNPN and SVGIG (reference sequence). The CDR3 DNA sequence: TGTGCCTGGAGCTTCCGGGGACAGGGTTATAACTATGGCTACACCTTC. Amino acids: CAWSFRGQGYNYGYTF.

This clone came up a few times. The chain combines TRBV7-9 with TRBJ2-3; 8 bases line up with TRBD1. V lost 5 bases, J lost 0 bases, and 10 bases stayed unmatched. CDR3 length equals 17 residues. CDR1 is SEHNR and CDR2 is FQNEAQ in the germline V gene (reference sequence). CDR3 bases: TGTGCCAGCAGCCCCCTCGGGACAGGCCTCAGCACAGATACGCAGTATTTT. It translates to CASSPLGTGLSTDTQYF.

The chain recombines TRBV5-1 with TRBJ1-1; 7 positions match TRBD1. V shed 6 bases, J shed 5 bases, and the junction held 10 bases outside the gene matches. This CDR3 comprises 14 residues. Per the germline V gene, CDR1 is SGHRS and CDR2 is YFSETQ. The CDR3 DNA sequence: TGCGCCAGCAACCCTCGACAGGGATCGACTGAAGCTTTCTTT. As protein: CASNPRQGSTEAFF. The full variable domain, completed using reference TRBV5-1 and TRBJ1-1, is KAGVTQTPRYLIKTRGQQVTLSCSPISGHRSVSWYQQTPGQGLQFLFEYFSETQRNKGNFPGRFSGRQFSNSRSEMNVSTLELGDSALYLCASNPRQGSTEAFFGQGTRLTVV.